Shown below are 26 T cell receptor beta chains from a single sample sequenced in a study of regulatory T cells in long-lasting Graves disease. Time point indicated: persistent/refractory GD, antithyroid drugs over 5 years with positive TRAb. After RNA was extracted from PBMCs, the TCR library was made from it. Arm-PCR of CDR3 regions and iRepertoire HTBI primers were used to build TCR beta libraries. One entry per CDR3 protein results from TCRdb running MiXCR on the multiplex PCR reads. Altogether fewer than 450,000 distinct CDR3 sequences are present, roughly 20% being singletons, with the ten largest covering roughly 20%. The source material was peripheral blood mononuclear cells (PBMCs), sampled when the disease was refractory, from a patient treated with antithyroid drugs. Receptors originate from a female donor with Graves disease.

V gene TRBV7-9 combines with J gene TRBJ1-3; possible D gene TRBD1, 5 bases. The CDR3 has 12 amino acids. Germline V CDR1 and CDR2: SEHNR, FQNEAQ (reference sequence). Between the trimmed V and J ends, which lost 5 bases and 8 bases, there was a span of 10 bases. DNA of the CDR3: TGTGCCAGCAGCCCCAGGGAGCACACCATATATTTT. Amino acid sequence: CASSPREHTIYF. Full variable domain (outside the CDR3, taken from reference TRBV7-9 and TRBJ1-3): DTGVSQNPRHKITKRGQNVTFRCDPISEHNRLYWYRQTLGQGPEFLTYFQNEAQLEKSRLLSDRFSAERPKGSFSTLEIQRTEQGDSAMYLCASSPREHTIYFGEGSWLTVV.

About this clonotype itself: Possible read error: a much larger clone is one base away. J is TRBJ2-7 and V is TRBV29-1; D is ambiguous. The CDR3 consists of 15 residues. Germline CDR1 and CDR2: SQVTM and ANQGSEA. The DNA for the CDR3 is TGCGGCGTTGTCCTTCCCGAGTCATCCGACTTCGAGCAGTACTTC. Amino acid sequence: CGVVLPESSDFEQYF.

The chain uses TRBV7-2 and TRBJ1-5, with D perhaps TRBD1 (5 bases). Per germline, CDR1 SGHTA and CDR2 FQGNSA. The CDR3 has 16 amino acids. The V end was cut by 1 base, the J end by 6 bases, with 16 bases between. CDR3 sequence: CASSLDWGKRIQPQHF. CDR3 coding DNA: TGTGCCAGCAGCTTAGATTGGGGGAAGAGGATTCAGCCCCAGCATTTT.

This clonotype was detected only a few times. V gene TRBV6-2 or TRBV6-3 combines with J gene TRBJ2-7, with D possibly called TRBD1 or TRBD2 (5 bases each). The V gene lost 5 bases and the J gene lost 2 bases, with 16 bases spanning the gap. This CDR3 contains 15 residues. Germline CDR1 reads MNHEY; CDR2 reads SVGEGT. The chain's CDR3 is CASSQAGTGPYEQYF. As DNA, the CDR3 is TGTGCCAGCAGTCAGGCCGGGACGGGACCCTACGAGCAGTACTTC.

This clonotype was seen repeatedly, ten times or more. This sequence joins TRBV2 and TRBJ1-2; D unclear. Germline CDR1 is SNHLY and CDR2 is FYNNEI. Trimming removed 0 bases at V and 4 bases at J, with 9 bases between. The CDR3 length is 14 residues. The CDR3 DNA reads as TGTGCCAGCAGTGAAGCGCATAGGATCTATGGCTACACCTTC. This gives the protein CASSEAHRIYGYTF.

This clonotype has only a few counts. V is TRBV9 and J is TRBJ2-5; 8 nucleotides line up with TRBD1. Germline lookup yields CDR1 SGDLS and CDR2 YYNGEE. The V gene end was trimmed by 3 bases and the J gene end by 7 bases; junction bases not matched to a gene: 5. This CDR3 has 13 amino acids. The CDR3 spells CASSEEQGGTQYF. CDR3 DNA sequence: TGTGCCAGCAGCGAGGAACAGGGGGGGACCCAGTACTTC.

The chain carries TRBV7-9 and TRBJ2-4; 8 nucleotides align to TRBD1. The germline CDR1 and CDR2 sequences are SEHNR and FQNEAQ (reference sequence). After removal of 5 bases from V and 1 base from J, the junction contained 7 bases not matched to a gene. This CDR3 is built from 16 residues. This chain's CDR3 is CASSPDRGVAKNIQYF. The DNA for the CDR3 is TGTGCCAGCAGCCCAGACAGGGGTGTCGCCAAAAACATTCAGTACTTC. The full variable domain, rest sourced from reference TRBV7-9 and TRBJ2-4, is DTGVSQNPRHKITKRGQNVTFRCDPISEHNRLYWYRQTLGQGPEFLTYFQNEAQLEKSRLLSDRFSAERPKGSFSTLEIQRTEQGDSAMYLCASSPDRGVAKNIQYFGAGTRLSVL.

The genes are TRBV20-1 and TRBJ2-5; 12 nucleotides line up with TRBD1. The CDR3 has 15 residues. V gave up 2 bases and J gave up 5 bases; unmatched junction bases: 6. The germline CDR1 and CDR2 sequences are DFQATT and SNEGSKA (reference sequence). CDR3 nucleotides: TGCAGTGCTAGATCGGGGACAGGGGGCACGGAGACCCAGTACTTC. It specifies CSARSGTGGTETQYF.

This clonotype showed up many times. The gene calls are TRBV2 and TRBJ1-1, with D maybe TRBD1 (5 bases). The germline V gene has CDR1 SNHLY and CDR2 FYNNEI. The CDR3 runs 13 residues. The V and J ends lost 9 bases and 1 base respectively, with 12 bases between them. As DNA, the CDR3 is TGTGCCAGGAGACCCGGGGCGAACACTGAAGCTTTCTTT. This gives the protein CARRPGANTEAFF.

CDR3 sequence: CASKKTGTDTQYF. The CDR3 DNA follows: TGTGCCAGCAAAAAAACAGGGACAGATACGCAGTATTTT. V is TRBV11-3 and J is TRBJ2-3, with D perhaps matching TRBD1 (6 bases). Trimming stripped 7 bases from V and 3 bases from J, with 11 bases between. CDR1 SGHNT and CDR2 YENEEA come from the germline V gene. This CDR3 is 13 amino acids long. The full variable domain, with the rest looked up from reference TRBV11-3 and TRBJ2-3, is EAGVVQSPRYKIIEKKQPVAFWCNPISGHNTLYWYLQNLGQGPELLIRYENEEAVDDSQLPKDRFSAERLKGVDSTLKIQPAELGDSAVYLCASKKTGTDTQYFGPGTRLTVL.

Ten or more counts support this clonotype. The chain combines TRBV12-3 or TRBV12-4 with TRBJ1-5, with TRBD1 matching 8 bases. The V gene end was trimmed by 6 bases and the J gene end by 4 bases; junction bases not matched to a gene: 11. The CDR3 contains 16 residues. CDR3 region: CASRNPGTGNNQPQHF. The CDR3 region has the DNA TGTGCCAGCAGGAACCCCGGGACAGGTAATAATCAGCCCCAGCATTTT.

This clonotype was detected once. The rearrangement links TRBV2 to TRBJ2-5; TRBD2 might be the D (6 bases). The J call may be in error: the DNA end matches TRBJ2-7 better. The CDR3 spans 14 residues. From germline, CDR1 is SNHLY and CDR2 FYNNEI. As DNA, the CDR3 is TGTGCCAGCAGTCCGACTAGGATAACCTACGAGCAGTACTTC. Its protein product is CASSPTRITYEQYF.

This clonotype was counted at least ten times. The chain is built from TRBV2 and TRBJ2-2; the D is unclear. The germline gives CDR1 SNHLY, CDR2 FYNNEI. CDR3 length: 13 amino acids. The V end was cut by 1 base, the J end by 4 bases, with 4 bases between. The CDR3 sequence: CASSEEFTGELFF. The CDR3 DNA is TGTGCCAGCAGTGAAGAGTTCACCGGGGAGCTGTTTTTT.

Ten or more counts support this clonotype. The chain employs TRBV12-3 or TRBV12-4 and TRBJ1-2, with D perhaps TRBD1 (6 bases). The CDR3 covers 13 residues. V was pared by 3 bases and J by 10 bases, with 15 bases between. CDR3 sequence: CASSFGGRVDYTF. The CDR3 bases are TGTGCCAGCAGTTTCGGGGGGCGGGTTGACTACACCTTC.

The V gene is TRBV6-1, the J gene TRBJ2-7; 7 bases are a match to TRBD1. V was pared by 6 bases and J by 3 bases, with 8 bases of the junction left unmatched. The CDR3 consists of 14 residues. Germline V lookup: CDR1 MNHNS, CDR2 SASEGT. CDR3 amino acids: CASRGRGNFYEQYF. CDR3 bases: TGTGCCAGCAGGGGCAGGGGGAACTTCTACGAGCAGTACTTC.

The chain is built from TRBV6-2 or TRBV6-3 and TRBJ2-3; 8 bases fit TRBD1. Looked up from germline, CDR1 is MNHEY and CDR2 is SVGEGT. The V gene end was trimmed by 6 bases and the J gene end by 2 bases; junction bases not matched to a gene: 10. The CDR3 runs 16 residues. The DNA for the CDR3 is TGTGCCAGCAGCCCCCTACAGGGGGTCTACACAGATACGCAGTATTTT. Translated: CASSPLQGVYTDTQYF.

In its sample, this clonotype was seen many times. The CDR3 protein is CSARLWGETQYF. CDR3 nucleotide sequence: TGCAGTGCTAGACTATGGGGAGAGACCCAGTACTTC. The chain is built from TRBV20-1 and TRBJ2-5; D unclear. The CDR3 consists of 12 residues. With 2 bases removed from V and 4 bases from J, the gap between germline ends came to 8 bases. CDR1 DFQATT and CDR2 SNEGSKA come from the germline V gene (reference sequence).

The sample holds a few counts of this clonotype. The chain joins TRBV10-3 to TRBJ2-7; D not resolved. Germline values: CDR1 ENHRY, CDR2 SYGVKD. The CDR3 loop spans 12 amino acids. The ends were cut back, 5 bases at V and 6 bases at J, with 11 bases in the middle. The CDR3 coding sequence is TGTGCCATCAGTCGACAAGGGTCCGAGCAGTACTTC. Translating gives CAISRQGSEQYF.

This sequence joins TRBV3-1 and TRBJ2-3; 9 nucleotides align to TRBD2. The CDR3 covers 17 residues. V was clipped by 2 bases and J by 4 bases; unmatched bases: 10. Germline V gene lookup returns CDR1 LGHDT and CDR2 YNNKEL (reference sequence). CDR3 nucleotide sequence: TGTGCCAGCAGCCAACTAGCGGGGAGTAGGAGGGCAGATACGCAGTATTTT. Protein sequence: CASSQLAGSRRADTQYF.

The rearrangement links TRBV18 to TRBJ1-4; D may be TRBD1 (5 bases). Trimming shortened V by 5 bases and J by 13 bases, and 17 bases separated the two germline ends. Germline CDR1 and CDR2: KGHSH and LQKENI. The CDR3 covers 13 residues. CDR3 coding DNA: TGTGCCAGCTCAGACGACAGTGTTTCGAGACTGTTTTTT. It specifies CASSDDSVSRLFF.

V gene TRBV20-1 combines with J gene TRBJ1-6; perhaps TRBD1 as D (5 bases). The CDR3 length is 14 residues. Germline lookup yields CDR1 DFQATT and CDR2 SNEGSKA (reference sequence). The V end lost 5 bases, the J end lost 7 bases, and 15 bases lay between the germline ends. CDR3 residues: CSAPYGGSNSPLHF. As DNA, the CDR3 is TGCAGTGCTCCCTATGGGGGAAGCAATTCACCCCTCCACTTT.

The gene calls are TRBV20-1 and TRBJ1-3, with D possibly matching TRBD1 (5 bases). Germline-derived CDR1 and CDR2 are DFQATT and SNEGSKA (reference sequence). The V and J ends lost 5 bases and 0 bases respectively, with 14 bases between them. The CDR3 is made up of 15 amino acids. CDR3 protein: CSARRGSSSGNTIYF. The CDR3 DNA sequence: TGCAGTGCTCGCCGGGGCTCTAGCTCTGGAAACACCATATATTTT.

This clonotype came up many times. This chain joins TRBV12-3 or TRBV12-4 and TRBJ1-2, with 11 bases that match TRBD1. V shed 7 bases, J shed 7 bases, and the junction held 11 bases outside the gene matches. This CDR3 spans 15 amino acids. The CDR3, as DNA: TGTGCCAGCACTGTTGGGGCCGGGACAGGGGGTGGCTACACCTTC. It specifies CASTVGAGTGGGYTF.

In this sample, this clonotype turned up a few times. The chain has TRBV14 and TRBJ2-5, with 9 bases aligning to TRBD2. V trimming: 3 bases; J trimming: 2 bases; junction bases outside the gene matches: 7. In germline, CDR1 is SGHDN, CDR2 FVKESK. The length of the CDR3 is 16 residues. In DNA form, the CDR3 reads TGTGCCAGCAGCCACCGACTAGCGGCTTCACAAGAGACCCAGTACTTC. Encoded protein: CASSHRLAASQETQYF.

The rearrangement joins TRBV27 to TRBJ2-7; D gene unclear. CDR1 is MNHEY, CDR2 SMNVEV, per germline (reference sequence). V was clipped by 10 bases and J by 0 bases, with 10 bases between them. This CDR3 is built from 12 residues. The chain's CDR3 is CATGYGSYEQYF. CDR3 bases: TGTGCCACTGGTTATGGCTCCTACGAGCAGTACTTC.

With respect to this clonotype: This may be a read error, as it is one base from a much larger clone. The chain employs TRBV7-2 and TRBJ1-2, with TRBD1 matching over 9 bases. Germline CDR1 and CDR2: SGHTA and FQGNSA. The CDR3 runs to 13 residues. The ends lost 3 bases at V and 7 bases at J; junction bases unmatched: 3. The CDR3 region has the DNA TGTGCCAGCAGCTTTCGGACAGGGGTTGGCTACACCTTC. It encodes CASSFRTGVGYTF.